Each of the 21 T cell receptor beta chains below was sequenced from the same sample in a study of radiation and T cells in renal cell carcinoma (dated by TCRdb to the early 2020s). What the time point label conveys for this sample: blood 4 weeks post-SBRT, at nephrectomy. This sample's treatment or condition label indicates: 15 Gy SBRT to primary tumor, nephrectomy 4 weeks later. Preparation of the library involved the immunoSEQ multiplex PCR assay. TCRdb took over this immuneACCESS table, retaining in-frame rearrangements with V and J assigned. Such tables are incomplete; in checked studies, under half of the missing clones stem from an unresolved V gene, and the remainder is unexplained. The table for this sample lists some 81,000 clones; about 88% of them were counted only once. The top ten clonotypes cover over 5.5% of the sample. The sample in question was blood, obtained from a patient whose treatment included radiotherapy and nephrectomy. These receptors came from an older woman with renal cell carcinoma.

The chain is built from TRBV10-3 and TRBJ2-7; no clear D gene. V lost 10 bases and J lost 1, with 20 bases in between. The germline V gene encodes CDR1 ENHRY and CDR2 SYGVKD. This CDR3 comprises 15 residues. The CDR3 here is CATLSLIGSSYEQYF. DNA of the CDR3: TGTGCCACCTTGTCCTTAATAGGGTCGTCCTACGAGCAGTACTTC.

The J gene is TRBJ1-6, the V gene TRBV7-6; D remains ambiguous. The CDR3 covers 14 residues. Germline assignment: CDR1 SGHVS and CDR2 FNYEAQ. V dropped 1 base and J dropped 5 bases, with 6 bases sitting between them. The CDR3 here is CASSLGLNNSPLHF. In nucleotides, the CDR3 is TGTGCCAGCAGCTTAGGACTCAATAATTCACCCCTCCACTTT.

The chain carries TRBV6-5 and TRBJ2-7, with TRBD1 matching over 7 bases. The V and J ends lost 2 bases and 9 bases, in that order; junction bases with no gene match: 7. Germline lookup yields CDR1 MNHEY and CDR2 SVGAGI. This CDR3 is 13 amino acids long. The CDR3 is CASSYGKGALQYF. The CDR3 bases are TGTGCCAGCAGTTACGGGAAGGGGGCGTTGCAGTACTTC.

This chain uses TRBV2 with TRBJ2-1, with 11 nucleotides matching TRBD2. Germline loops: CDR1 SNHLY, CDR2 FYNNEI. This CDR3 region has 14 residues. The V and J ends lost 6 bases and 5 bases, in that order; junction bases with no gene match: 3. CDR3 sequence reads: CASRGLAENNEQFF. The CDR3, as DNA: TGTGCCAGCAGGGGACTAGCGGAAAACAATGAGCAGTTCTTC.

The V and J genes are TRBV4-2 and TRBJ2-5; perhaps TRBD2 as D (5 bases). The J call may be mistaken, given a closer DNA end match to TRBJ2-7. Germline V gene lookup returns CDR1 LGHNA and CDR2 YNFKEQ. The CDR3 is 14 amino acids. The CDR3 loop is CASSQDPGSDEQYF. Here the CDR3 DNA reads TGTGCCAGCAGCCAAGATCCGGGGTCAGACGAGCAGTACTTC.

J is TRBJ1-5 and V is TRBV28; TRBD1 might be the D (6 bases). V shed 6 bases and J shed 2 bases, with 14 bases lying between them. The CDR3 is 15 residues long. The V gene's germline CDR1 is MDHEN and CDR2 SYDVKM. The CDR3 DNA follows: TGTGCCAGCAGCTTAGGTTCAGGGGGCAATCAGCCCCAGCATTTT. It is translated as CASSLGSGGNQPQHF.

DNA of the CDR3: TGTGCCAGCAGCCGTCCCAGCACTGAAGCTTTCTTT. The encoded protein is CASSRPSTEAFF. V and J are TRBV6-5 and TRBJ1-1; no clear D gene. Trimming shortened V by 6 bases and J by 4 bases, and 9 bases separated the two germline ends. The CDR3 runs 12 residues. Germline-derived CDR1 and CDR2 are MNHEY and SVGAGI.

Only one count was recorded for this clone. This chain uses TRBV4-1 with TRBJ1-5, with 7 positions matching TRBD1. In germline, CDR1 is MGHRA, CDR2 YSYEKL. The CDR3 totals 16 residues. The V gene end was trimmed by 0 bases and the J gene end by 3 bases; junction bases not matched to a gene: 5. The DNA for the CDR3 is TGCGCCAGCAGCCAAGAAGAGACAGGGAACAATCAGCCCCAGCATTTT. Its translation is CASSQEETGNNQPQHF.

The V call is TRBV6-1, the J call TRBJ1-2; tentative D call: TRBD1 (6 bases). This CDR3 is 14 amino acids long. Germline V gene sequence: CDR1 MNHNS, CDR2 SASEGT. V was trimmed by 8 bases and J by 5 bases, leaving 18 bases between them. CDR3 nucleotides: TGTGCCAGCGGCCGGACAGAGAAAGAGTATGGCTACACCTTC. As protein: CASGRTEKEYGYTF.

V is TRBV5-4 and J is TRBJ1-6; no clear D. The length of the CDR3 is 14 residues. V gave up 1 base and J gave up 5 bases, with 7 bases separating them. Germline V gives CDR1 SGHNT, CDR2 YYREEE (reference sequence). CDR3 region: CASSLPENNSPLHF. The CDR3 nucleotides are TGTGCCAGCAGCTTGCCAGAAAATAATTCACCCCTCCACTTT. The whole variable domain, filled in from reference TRBV5-4 and TRBJ1-6, reads ETGVTQSPTHLIKTRGQQVTLRCSSQSGHNTVSWYQQALGQGPQFIFQYYREEENGRGNFPPRFSGLQFPNYSSELNVNALELDDSALYLCASSLPENNSPLHFGNGTRLTVT.

This chain joins TRBV5-8 and TRBJ2-5; D assignment may be TRBD1 or TRBD2 (6 bases each). Germline V gives CDR1 SGHTS, CDR2 YDEGEE. V was shortened by 4 bases and J by 5 bases, with 15 bases between the two germline ends. This CDR3 is built from 14 residues. CDR3 loop: CASSPGASFETQYF. The CDR3 DNA reads as TGTGCCAGCAGCCCGGGGGCTAGCTTTGAGACCCAGTACTTC.

This clone has only one observation. The chain carries TRBV4-3 and TRBJ1-2; weak D call: TRBD1 (6 bases). V shed 3 bases and J shed 2 bases, with 16 bases lying between them. The CDR3 has 16 amino acids. Germline V gene lookup returns CDR1 LGHNA and CDR2 YSLEER. The CDR3 loop reads CASSHTTGQRNYGYTF. The CDR3 DNA is TGCGCCAGCAGCCATACAACCGGACAGAGGAACTATGGCTACACCTTC.

The chain carries TRBV7-2 and TRBJ2-1; D gene unclear. Germline V gene data show CDR1 as SGHTA and CDR2 as FQGNSA. Trimming took off 4 bases at V and 8 bases at J, with 9 bases between the two ends. CDR3 length: 12 residues. The CDR3 sequence: CASSSGLYEQFF. Here the CDR3 DNA reads TGTGCCAGCAGCTCCGGCTTGTATGAGCAGTTCTTC. Filled out from reference TRBV7-2 and TRBJ2-1, the complete variable domain reads GAGVSQSPSNKVTEKGKDVELRCDPISGHTALYWYRQSLGQGLEFLIYFQGNSAPDKSGLPSDRFSAERTGGSVSTLTIQRTQQEDSAVYLCASSSGLYEQFFGPGTRLTVL.

This rearrangement joins TRBV6-6 to TRBJ1-5, with TRBD1 matching over 8 bases. With V trimmed by 6 bases and J by 7 bases, 11 bases remained unmatched. This CDR3 has 15 residues. The germline gives CDR1 MNHNY, CDR2 SVGAGI (reference sequence). CDR3 protein: CASRRLMTGDQPQHF. DNA of the CDR3: TGTGCCAGCAGGAGACTAATGACAGGGGACCAGCCCCAGCATTTT.

This chain links TRBV28 with TRBJ2-7; a possible D gene is TRBD2 (5 bases). CDR3 length: 13 amino acids. V lost 3 bases and J 9 bases, leaving 15 bases between the germline ends. Germline CDR1 MDHEN, CDR2 SYDVKM. The CDR3 DNA sequence: TGTGCCAGCAGTTTCGGGCCCCCGGGAAGGCAGTACTTC. It codes for CASSFGPPGRQYF.

The rearrangement uses TRBV28 and TRBJ2-5, with a possible D match to TRBD2 (6 bases). V was trimmed by 0 bases and J by 0 bases, leaving 8 bases between them. The CDR3 spans 15 residues. Germline CDR1 reads MDHEN; CDR2 reads SYDVKM. The CDR3 region has the DNA TGTGCCAGCAGTTTATGGTCGGGGGACCAAGAGACCCAGTACTTC. This codes for CASSLWSGDQETQYF. The full variable domain, rest sourced from reference TRBV28 and TRBJ2-5, is DVKVTQSSRYLVKRTGEKVFLECVQDMDHENMFWYRQDPGLGLRLIYFSYDVKMKEKGDIPEGYSVSREKKERFSLILESASTNQTSMYLCASSLWSGDQETQYFGPGTRLLVL.

CDR3 region: CASSLDTYGYTF. CDR3 DNA sequence: TGTGCCAGCAGCTTGGACACCTATGGCTACACCTTC. This chain uses TRBV7-2 with TRBJ1-2, with D perhaps matching TRBD1 (5 bases). V was cut by 3 bases and J by 4 bases, with 6 bases left in between. Germline V gives CDR1 SGHTA, CDR2 FQGNSA. The length of the CDR3 is 12 residues.

V is TRBV28 and J is TRBJ1-6; D remains ambiguous. Per germline, CDR1 MDHEN and CDR2 SYDVKM. The CDR3 has 19 amino acids. The ends were cut back, 6 bases at V and 0 bases at J, with 21 bases in the middle. The CDR3 is CASRPARDKLSSYNSPLHF. CDR3 coding DNA: TGTGCCAGCAGACCGGCCCGGGATAAGCTAAGCTCCTATAATTCACCCCTCCACTTT.

The chain joins TRBV19 to TRBJ2-3; D is perhaps TRBD1 or TRBD2 (5 bases each). This CDR3 is built from 13 residues. Trimming took off 5 bases at V and 2 bases at J, with 8 bases between the two ends. Germline assignment: CDR1 LNHDA and CDR2 SQIVND (reference sequence). The CDR3 loop is CASSPGTTDTQYF. DNA of the CDR3: TGTGCCAGTAGTCCCGGGACCACAGATACGCAGTATTTT.

As DNA, the CDR3 is TGCGCCAGCAGCCAAGAGTGGGGACCGGATACGCAGTATTTT. Its translation: CASSQEWGPDTQYF. The chain employs TRBV4-3 and TRBJ2-3; D tentatively fits TRBD1 or TRBD2 (5 bases each). CDR3 length equals 14 residues. Trimming removed 0 bases at V and 6 bases at J, with 10 bases between. The germline V gene encodes CDR1 LGHNA and CDR2 YSLEER.

V and J are TRBV7-2 and TRBJ1-6; 11 bases are a match to TRBD1. V lost 3 bases, J lost 6 bases, and 4 bases stayed unmatched. Germline assignment: CDR1 SGHTA and CDR2 FQGNSA. The CDR3 is made up of 16 amino acids. The CDR3 spells CASSLDRGLGNSPLHF. DNA of the CDR3: TGTGCCAGCAGCTTGGACAGGGGGCTGGGTAATTCACCCCTCCACTTT.